This entry lists 23 T cell receptor beta chains sequenced from one sample in a study of T cell responses to AZD1222 COVID-19 vaccine. Only in-frame clones appear in the TCRdb table, and some are missing; sequencing was by immunoSEQ multiplex PCR. Altogether about 94,000 clones are present, 85% being singletons, with the ten largest covering 4.5% to 5%. The sample was peripheral blood, taken 28 days after the second AZD1222 dose. Receptors were obtained from an adult who received the AZD1222 COVID-19 vaccine.

This rearrangement joins TRBV9 to TRBJ2-1; 7 bases are shared with TRBD2. V shed 4 bases and J 1 base; nucleotides not matched to a gene: 8. The germline V gene has CDR1 SGDLS and CDR2 YYNGEE. This CDR3 is built from 16 residues. The CDR3 DNA is TGTGCCAGCAGCTTACACGGGAGGAAGTCCTACAATGAGCAGTTCTTC. Translating it yields CASSLHGRKSYNEQFF.

The chain uses TRBV30 and TRBJ2-7, with TRBD1 matching over 10 bases. Trimming took 2 bases from V and 6 from J; bases not matched to a gene: 4. This CDR3 region has 13 residues. Germline lookup yields CDR1 GTSNPN and CDR2 SVGIG (reference sequence). The CDR3 sequence: CAWSRDRGAEQYF. The DNA for the CDR3 is TGTGCCTGGAGTAGGGACAGGGGAGCCGAGCAGTACTTC.

In this sample, this clone turned up once. The chain uses TRBV6-2 or TRBV6-3 and TRBJ2-2; weak D call: TRBD1 (5 bases). The CDR3 is 16 amino acids. Germline V gene data show CDR1 as MNHEY and CDR2 as SVGEGT. Trimming shortened V by 0 bases and J by 2 bases, and 10 bases separated the two germline ends. The CDR3 DNA reads as TGTGCCAGCAGTTACTCGAGGACAATAAACACCGGGGAGCTGTTTTTT. This translates into CASSYSRTINTGELFF.

V and J are TRBV7-2 and TRBJ2-7; 8 bases map to TRBD1. Trimming removed 7 bases from V and 5 bases from J; junction bases left unmatched: 10. Per the germline V gene, CDR1 is SGHTA and CDR2 is FQGNSA. CDR3 size: 14 residues. For the CDR3, the DNA is TGTGCCAGCACGAGGGACAGGACTTGGAACGAGCAGTACTTC. Amino acid sequence: CASTRDRTWNEQYF.

The chain couples TRBV19 to TRBJ2-6; unclear D gene. Trimming stripped 5 bases from V and 0 bases from J, with 11 bases between. The CDR3 contains 16 residues. CDR1 LNHDA and CDR2 SQIVND come from the germline V gene (reference sequence). The CDR3 DNA follows: TGTGCCAGTAGTTCGACTGTCGGCTCTGGGGCCAACGTCCTGACTTTC. Translating it yields CASSSTVGSGANVLTF.

The V and J genes are TRBV6-1 and TRBJ2-5; unclear D gene. The CDR3 spans 14 residues. The ends were cut back, 3 bases at V and 1 base at J, with 9 bases in the middle. The germline gives CDR1 MNHNS, CDR2 SASEGT. In DNA, the CDR3 is TGTGCCAGCAGTGACAGGACCTCCCAAGAGACCCAGTACTTC. Its translation: CASSDRTSQETQYF.

The V and J genes are TRBV13 and TRBJ1-1; D is perhaps TRBD1 (6 bases). CDR1 PRHDT and CDR2 FYEKMQ come from the germline V gene (reference sequence). This CDR3 is built from 11 residues. The germline V and J ends were trimmed by 5 bases and 8 bases, with 9 bases remaining between them. The chain's CDR3 is CASSTGTEAFF. CDR3 coding DNA: TGTGCCAGCAGCACCGGGACAGAAGCTTTCTTT.

The CDR3 DNA sequence: TGCGCCAGCAGATTCCAGGGGGCGGGGGAGACCCAGTACTTC. Residues: CASRFQGAGETQYF. The chain links TRBV5-1 to TRBJ2-5; 8 bases agree with TRBD1. Germline V lookup: CDR1 SGHRS, CDR2 YFSETQ. CDR3 size: 14 residues. The trim removed 5 bases at V and 5 bases at J, leaving 8 bases unmatched. Full variable domain (remainder filled in from reference TRBV5-1 and TRBJ2-5): KAGVTQTPRYLIKTRGQQVTLSCSPISGHRSVSWYQQTPGQGLQFLFEYFSETQRNKGNFPGRFSGRQFSNSRSEMNVSTLELGDSALYLCASRFQGAGETQYFGPGTRLLVL.

The chain uses TRBV18 and TRBJ2-3; D is perhaps TRBD1 (5 bases). The germline CDR1 and CDR2 sequences are KGHSH and LQKENI. V lost 3 bases, J lost 4 bases, and 11 bases lay in between. This CDR3 is 14 amino acids long. The CDR3 DNA reads TGTGCCAGCTCACCCCCCGCCAGGGCAGATACGCAGTATTTT. Protein product: CASSPPARADTQYF.

The chain joins TRBV18 to TRBJ1-1, with D tentatively TRBD1 (6 bases). Germline values: CDR1 KGHSH, CDR2 LQKENI. Trimming cost V 2 bases and J 5 bases, with 24 bases left between them. The CDR3 length is 18 residues. The chain's CDR3 is CASSPTRGAGMAWTEAFF. The CDR3 DNA is TGTGCCAGCTCACCAACCCGGGGGGCAGGGATGGCGTGGACTGAAGCTTTCTTT.

The CDR3 spells CAWSSHSNQPQHF. CDR3 in DNA: TGTGCCTGGAGTAGTCATAGCAATCAGCCCCAGCATTTT. This chain links TRBV30 with TRBJ1-5; unclear D gene. Germline V gene data show CDR1 as GTSNPN and CDR2 as SVGIG (reference sequence). With 2 bases removed from V and 0 bases from J, the gap between germline ends came to 5 bases. The length of the CDR3 is 13 residues.

This clone was seen once. This sequence joins TRBV19 and TRBJ2-1, with 11 positions matching TRBD2. Looked up from germline, CDR1 is LNHDA and CDR2 is SQIVND (reference sequence). Germline trimming cut 5 bases from V and 7 bases from J; bases unmatched to any gene: 7. The CDR3 runs 15 residues. The CDR3 DNA sequence: TGTGCCAGTAGTGGACCTAGCGGGAGGAGGAATGAGCAGTTCTTC. Its translation is CASSGPSGRRNEQFF.

The rearrangement joins TRBV7-3 to TRBJ2-3, with D possibly being TRBD2 (6 bases). Germline values: CDR1 SGHTA, CDR2 FQGTGA. V was pared by 5 bases and J by 1 base, with 13 bases between. The CDR3 runs to 15 residues. For the CDR3, the DNA is TGTGCCAGCAGCCCCCTGGGGGGACGCACAGATACGCAGTATTTT. Translation gives CASSPLGGRTDTQYF.

The count of this clone is one. The chain's CDR3 is CAISEGWASTDTQYF. In DNA form, the CDR3 reads TGTGCCATCAGTGAAGGGTGGGCTAGCACAGATACGCAGTATTTT. V and J are TRBV10-3 and TRBJ2-3; D ambiguous. V was pared by 3 bases and J by 0 bases, with 10 bases between. The CDR3 is 15 amino acids. Germline CDR1 reads ENHRY; CDR2 reads SYGVKD.

The chain uses TRBV4-1 and TRBJ1-2; a weak D match, TRBD1 (5 bases). Trimming stripped 4 bases from V and 4 bases from J, with 13 bases between. CDR1 and CDR2 (germline): MGHRA, YSYEKL. This CDR3 spans 14 amino acids. The CDR3 DNA reads as TGCGCCAGCAGCCTTCGGGGCGGTAGCTATGGCTACACCTTC. Translation gives CASSLRGGSYGYTF.

CDR3 DNA: TGCAGTGCTAGTTTGGCGTTTAGCAATCAGCCCCAGCATTTT. Amino acids: CSASLAFSNQPQHF. The chain couples TRBV20-1 to TRBJ1-5; D not resolved. The V gene's germline CDR1 is DFQATT and CDR2 SNEGSKA (reference sequence). The CDR3 is made up of 14 amino acids. The V and J ends lost 3 bases and 0 bases respectively, with 9 bases between them.

The J gene is TRBJ2-1, the V gene TRBV6-2 or TRBV6-3; 11 nucleotides align to TRBD2. The CDR3 runs 14 residues. In germline, CDR1 is MNHEY, CDR2 SVGEGT. V lost 4 bases, J lost 6 bases, and 2 bases stayed unmatched. The CDR3 DNA reads as TGTGCCAGCAGTTGGGGACTAGCGGCCAATGAGCAGTTCTTC. Its translation is CASSWGLAANEQFF.

The chain carries TRBV6-5 and TRBJ1-2; D remains unclear. Trimming pared 0 bases from V and 5 bases from J, leaving 7 bases between. The CDR3 loop spans 13 amino acids. Per the germline V gene, CDR1 is MNHEY and CDR2 is SVGAGI. The CDR3 bases are TGTGCCAGCAGTTACTCACGATCATATGGCTACACCTTC. Amino acid sequence: CASSYSRSYGYTF.

This clone was observed a few times. The rearrangement joins TRBV2 to TRBJ1-1; D is ambiguous. This CDR3 comprises 12 residues. Trimming took 0 bases from V and 6 from J, leaving 5 bases between them. In germline, CDR1 is SNHLY, CDR2 FYNNEI. The CDR3 coding sequence is TGTGCCAGCAGTGAAGCCCCCCCTGAAGCTTTCTTT. It codes for CASSEAPPEAFF.

The chain uses TRBV5-4 and TRBJ2-1; 8 bases are shared with TRBD2. After removal of 0 bases from V and 11 bases from J, the junction contained 10 bases not matched to a gene. There are 15 residues in the CDR3. From germline, CDR1 is SGHNT and CDR2 YYREEE (reference sequence). Here the CDR3 reads CASSLATGGTMKQFF. CDR3 coding DNA: TGTGCCAGCAGCTTGGCTACGGGAGGGACAATGAAGCAGTTCTTC.

The rearrangement links TRBV5-1 to TRBJ1-5; no firm D call. The V gene lost 0 bases and the J gene lost 7 bases, with 11 bases spanning the gap. CDR1 is SGHRS and CDR2 is YFSETQ in the germline V gene. The CDR3 has 14 amino acids. The CDR3 region has the DNA TGCGCCAGCAGCTTGGTTCCGGGGTCGCAGCCCCAGCATTTT. Translated: CASSLVPGSQPQHF.

The chain uses TRBV4-2 and TRBJ2-7; the match to TRBD2 covers 7 bases. Losses at the gene ends were 1 base for V and 3 bases for J; bases not matched to a gene: 15. This CDR3 contains 18 residues. The germline gives CDR1 LGHNA, CDR2 YNFKEQ. The CDR3 sequence is CASSQGSPELAFIYEQYF. DNA for the CDR3: TGTGCCAGCAGCCAAGGCTCCCCAGAACTAGCGTTCATCTACGAGCAGTACTTC.

Of note for this clone: Germline and junction disagree at one end, which may indicate a read error. This sequence joins TRBV19 and TRBJ2-1; the match to TRBD1 covers 11 bases. From germline, CDR1 is LNHDA and CDR2 SQIVND (reference sequence). This CDR3 has 20 amino acids. The CDR3 reads CASSVEPGQGGWKVRNEQFF. The CDR3 bases are TGTGCCAGTAGTGTAGAACCGGGACAGGGGGGTTGGAAGGTTCGCAATGAGCAGTTCTTC.